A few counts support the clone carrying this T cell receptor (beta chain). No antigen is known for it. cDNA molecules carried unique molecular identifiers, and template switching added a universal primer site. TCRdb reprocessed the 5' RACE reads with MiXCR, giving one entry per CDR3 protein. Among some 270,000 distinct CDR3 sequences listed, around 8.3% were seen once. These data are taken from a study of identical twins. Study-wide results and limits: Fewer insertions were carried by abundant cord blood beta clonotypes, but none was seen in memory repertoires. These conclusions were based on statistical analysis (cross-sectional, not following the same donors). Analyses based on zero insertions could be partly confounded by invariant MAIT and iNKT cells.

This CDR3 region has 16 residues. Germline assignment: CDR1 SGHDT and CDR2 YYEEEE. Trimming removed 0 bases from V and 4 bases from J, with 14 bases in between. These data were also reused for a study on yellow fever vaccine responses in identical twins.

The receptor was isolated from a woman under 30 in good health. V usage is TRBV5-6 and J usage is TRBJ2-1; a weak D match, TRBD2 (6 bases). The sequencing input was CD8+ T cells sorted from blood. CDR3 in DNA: TGTGCCAGCAGCTTGGGGGCGGGACTGACGTACAATGAGCAGTTCTTC. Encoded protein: CASSLGAGLTYNEQFF. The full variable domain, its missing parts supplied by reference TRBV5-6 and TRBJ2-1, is DAGVTQSPTHLIKTRGQQVTLRCSPKSGHDTVSWYQQALGQGPQFIFQYYEEEERQRGNFPDRFSGHQFPNYSSELNVNALLLGDSALYLCASSLGAGLTYNEQFFGPGTRLTVL.